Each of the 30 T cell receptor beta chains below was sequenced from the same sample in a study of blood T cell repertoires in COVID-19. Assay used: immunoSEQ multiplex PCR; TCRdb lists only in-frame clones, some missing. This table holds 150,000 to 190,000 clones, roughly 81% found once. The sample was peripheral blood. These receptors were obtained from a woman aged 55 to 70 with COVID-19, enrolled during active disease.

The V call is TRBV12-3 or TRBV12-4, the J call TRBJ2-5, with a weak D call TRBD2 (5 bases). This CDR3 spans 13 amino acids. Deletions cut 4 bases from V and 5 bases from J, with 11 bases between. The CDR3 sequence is CASSWRRGETQYF. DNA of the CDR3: TGTGCCAGCAGTTGGCGGCGCGGGGAGACCCAGTACTTC.

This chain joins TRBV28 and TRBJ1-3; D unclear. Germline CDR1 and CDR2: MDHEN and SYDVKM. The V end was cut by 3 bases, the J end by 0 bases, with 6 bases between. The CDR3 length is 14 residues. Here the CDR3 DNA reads TGTGCCAGCAGTTTCGGGAACTCTGGAAACACCATATATTTT. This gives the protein CASSFGNSGNTIYF. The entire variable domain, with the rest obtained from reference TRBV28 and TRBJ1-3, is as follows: DVKVTQSSRYLVKRTGEKVFLECVQDMDHENMFWYRQDPGLGLRLIYFSYDVKMKEKGDIPEGYSVSREKKERFSLILESASTNQTSMYLCASSFGNSGNTIYFGEGSWLTVV.

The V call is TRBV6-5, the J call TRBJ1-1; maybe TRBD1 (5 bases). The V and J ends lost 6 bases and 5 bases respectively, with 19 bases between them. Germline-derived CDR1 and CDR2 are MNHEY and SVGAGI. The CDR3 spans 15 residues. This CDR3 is CASRQALVGGTEAFF. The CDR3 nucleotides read TGTGCCAGCAGACAGGCCCTCGTGGGGGGGACTGAAGCTTTCTTT.

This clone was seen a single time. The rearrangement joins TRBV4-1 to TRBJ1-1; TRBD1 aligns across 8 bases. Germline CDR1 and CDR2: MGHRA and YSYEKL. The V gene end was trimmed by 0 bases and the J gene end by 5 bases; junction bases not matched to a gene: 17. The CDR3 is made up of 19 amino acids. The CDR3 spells CASSQDGRRQGALRTEAFF. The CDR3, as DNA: TGCGCCAGCAGCCAAGATGGGCGGCGGCAGGGGGCTTTAAGGACTGAAGCTTTCTTT.

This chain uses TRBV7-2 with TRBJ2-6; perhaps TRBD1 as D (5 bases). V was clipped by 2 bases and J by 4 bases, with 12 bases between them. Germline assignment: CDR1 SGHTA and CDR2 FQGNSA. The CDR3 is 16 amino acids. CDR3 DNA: TGTGCCAGCAGCTTAAACTGGGGCTCCGGGGCCAACGTCCTGACTTTC. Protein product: CASSLNWGSGANVLTF.

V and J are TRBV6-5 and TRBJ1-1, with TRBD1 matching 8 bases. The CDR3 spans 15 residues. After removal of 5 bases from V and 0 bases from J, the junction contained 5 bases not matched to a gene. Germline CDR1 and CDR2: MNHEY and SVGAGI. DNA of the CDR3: TGTGCCAGCAGTCCCTTGACAGGGGTGAACACTGAAGCTTTCTTT. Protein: CASSPLTGVNTEAFF.

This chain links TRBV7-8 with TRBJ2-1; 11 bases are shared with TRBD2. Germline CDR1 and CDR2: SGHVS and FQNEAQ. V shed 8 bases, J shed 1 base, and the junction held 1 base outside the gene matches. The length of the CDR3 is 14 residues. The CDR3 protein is CASGTSGSYNEQFF. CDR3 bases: TGTGCCAGCGGGACTAGCGGTTCCTACAATGAGCAGTTCTTC. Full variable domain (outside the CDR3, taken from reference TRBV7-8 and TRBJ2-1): GAGVSQSPRYKVAKRGQDVALRCDPISGHVSLFWYQQALGQGPEFLTYFQNEAQLDKSGLPSDRFFAERPEGSVSTLKIQRTQQEDSAVYLCASGTSGSYNEQFFGPGTRLTVL.

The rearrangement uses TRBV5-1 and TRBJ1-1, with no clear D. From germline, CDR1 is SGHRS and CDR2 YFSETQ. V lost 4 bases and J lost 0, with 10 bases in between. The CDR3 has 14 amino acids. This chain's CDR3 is CASSLRDMNTEAFF. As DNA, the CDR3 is TGCGCCAGCAGCCTCCGGGATATGAACACTGAAGCTTTCTTT.

CDR3 residues: CASSAGGPYEQYF. The CDR3 nucleotides are TGTGCCAGCAGTGCGGGAGGGCCCTACGAGCAGTACTTC. V and J are TRBV25-1 and TRBJ2-7, with 8 positions matching TRBD2. The V segment lost 4 bases and the J segment 2 bases; nucleotides outside the gene matches: 1. The CDR3 runs 13 residues. The germline gives CDR1 MGHDK, CDR2 SYGVNS.

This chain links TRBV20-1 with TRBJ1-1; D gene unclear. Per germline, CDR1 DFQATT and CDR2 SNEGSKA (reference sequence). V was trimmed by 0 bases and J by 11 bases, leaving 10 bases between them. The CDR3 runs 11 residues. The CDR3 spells CSARDQRQAFF. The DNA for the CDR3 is TGCAGTGCTAGAGATCAGAGGCAGGCTTTCTTT.

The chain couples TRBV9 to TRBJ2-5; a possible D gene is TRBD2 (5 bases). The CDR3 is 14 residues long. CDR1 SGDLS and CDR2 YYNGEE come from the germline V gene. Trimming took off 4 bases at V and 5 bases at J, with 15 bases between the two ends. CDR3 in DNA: TGTGCCAGCAGCCCCCGACTAAAAGGGGAGACCCAGTACTTC. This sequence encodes CASSPRLKGETQYF.

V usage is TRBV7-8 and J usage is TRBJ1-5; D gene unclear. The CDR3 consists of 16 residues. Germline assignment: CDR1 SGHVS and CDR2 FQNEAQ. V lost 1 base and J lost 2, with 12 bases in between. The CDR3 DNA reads TGTGCCAGCAGCTTAGTACCGGGGATCGGCAATCAGCCCCAGCATTTT. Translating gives CASSLVPGIGNQPQHF.

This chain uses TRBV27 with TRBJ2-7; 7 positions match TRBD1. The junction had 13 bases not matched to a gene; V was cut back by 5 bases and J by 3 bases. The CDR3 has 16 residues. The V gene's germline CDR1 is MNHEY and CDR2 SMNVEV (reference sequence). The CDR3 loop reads CASSPRDREWDYEQYF. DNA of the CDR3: TGTGCCAGCAGTCCCAGGGACAGAGAGTGGGACTACGAGCAGTACTTC.

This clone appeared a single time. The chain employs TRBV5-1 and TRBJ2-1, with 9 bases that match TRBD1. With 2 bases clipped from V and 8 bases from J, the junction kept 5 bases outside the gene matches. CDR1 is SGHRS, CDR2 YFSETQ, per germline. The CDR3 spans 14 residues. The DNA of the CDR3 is TGCGCCAGCAGCTTCCGGGACAGGGCATATGAGCAGTTCTTC. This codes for CASSFRDRAYEQFF. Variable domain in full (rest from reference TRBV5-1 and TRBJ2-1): KAGVTQTPRYLIKTRGQQVTLSCSPISGHRSVSWYQQTPGQGLQFLFEYFSETQRNKGNFPGRFSGRQFSNSRSEMNVSTLELGDSALYLCASSFRDRAYEQFFGPGTRLTVL.

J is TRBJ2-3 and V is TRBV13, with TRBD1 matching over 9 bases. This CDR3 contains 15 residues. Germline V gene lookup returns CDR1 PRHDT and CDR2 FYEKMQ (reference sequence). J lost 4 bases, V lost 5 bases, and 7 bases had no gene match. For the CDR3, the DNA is TGTGCCAGCAGCACCGGGGACAGGGATGCAGATACGCAGTATTTT. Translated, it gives CASSTGDRDADTQYF. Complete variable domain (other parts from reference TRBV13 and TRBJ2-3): AAGVIQSPRHLIKEKRETATLKCYPIPRHDTVYWYQQGPGQDPQFLISFYEKMQSDKGSIPDRFSAQQFSDYHSELNMSSLELGDSALYFCASSTGDRDADTQYFGPGTRLTVL.

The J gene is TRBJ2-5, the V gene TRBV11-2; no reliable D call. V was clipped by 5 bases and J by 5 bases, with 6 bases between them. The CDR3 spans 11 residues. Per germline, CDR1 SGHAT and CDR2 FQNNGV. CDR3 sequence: CASSLWETQYF. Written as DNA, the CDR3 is TGTGCCAGCAGCCTATGGGAGACCCAGTACTTC.

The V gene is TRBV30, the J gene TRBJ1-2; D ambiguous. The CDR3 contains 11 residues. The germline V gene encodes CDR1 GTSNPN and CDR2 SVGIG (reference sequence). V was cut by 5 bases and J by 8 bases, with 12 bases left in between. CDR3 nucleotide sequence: TGTGCCTGGGGGAGGAGTTTGGGCTACACCTTC. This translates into CAWGRSLGYTF.

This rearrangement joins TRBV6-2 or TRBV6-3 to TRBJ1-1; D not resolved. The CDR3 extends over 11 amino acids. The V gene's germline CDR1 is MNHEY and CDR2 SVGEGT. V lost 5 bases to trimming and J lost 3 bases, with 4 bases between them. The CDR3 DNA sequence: TGTGCCAGCAGTCCGGACACTGAAGCTTTCTTT. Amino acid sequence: CASSPDTEAFF.

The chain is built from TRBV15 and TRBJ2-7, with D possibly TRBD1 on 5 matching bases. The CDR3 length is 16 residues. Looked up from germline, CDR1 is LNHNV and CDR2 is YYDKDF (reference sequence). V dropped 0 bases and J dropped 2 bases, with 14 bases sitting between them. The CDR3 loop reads CATSRDSQGIPYEQYV. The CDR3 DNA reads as TGTGCCACCAGCAGAGATTCTCAGGGTATCCCCTACGAGCAGTACGTC.

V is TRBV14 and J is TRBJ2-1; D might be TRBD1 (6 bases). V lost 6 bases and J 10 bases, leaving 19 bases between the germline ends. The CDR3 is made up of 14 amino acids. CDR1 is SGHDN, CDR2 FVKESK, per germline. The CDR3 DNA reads TGTGCCAGCAGTCTGGGAGCCAGGGGATGGGAGCAGTTCTTC. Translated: CASSLGARGWEQFF. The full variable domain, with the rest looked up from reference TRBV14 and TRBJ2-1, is EAGVTQFPSHSVIEKGQTVTLRCDPISGHDNLYWYRRVMGKEIKFLLHFVKESKQDESGMPNNRFLAERTGGTYSTLKVQPAELEDSGVYFCASSLGARGWEQFFGPGTRLTVL.

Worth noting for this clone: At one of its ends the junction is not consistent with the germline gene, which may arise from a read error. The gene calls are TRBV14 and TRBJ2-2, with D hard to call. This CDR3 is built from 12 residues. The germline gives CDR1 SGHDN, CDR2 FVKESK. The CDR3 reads CASRQVLGELFF. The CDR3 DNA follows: TGTGCCAGCAGACAAGTTCTGGGGGAGCTGTTTTTT.

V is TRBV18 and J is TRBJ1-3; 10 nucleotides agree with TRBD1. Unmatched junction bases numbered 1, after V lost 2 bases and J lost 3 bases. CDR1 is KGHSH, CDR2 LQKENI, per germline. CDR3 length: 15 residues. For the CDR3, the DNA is TGTGCCAGCTCACCAAGGGACAGGGGTGGAAACACCATATATTTT. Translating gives CASSPRDRGGNTIYF.

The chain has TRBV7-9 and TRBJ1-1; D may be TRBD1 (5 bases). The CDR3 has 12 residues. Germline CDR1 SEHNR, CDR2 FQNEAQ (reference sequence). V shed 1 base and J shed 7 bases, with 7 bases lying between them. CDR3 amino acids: CASSLVRVEAFF. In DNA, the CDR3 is TGTGCCAGCAGCTTAGTCAGGGTTGAAGCTTTCTTT.

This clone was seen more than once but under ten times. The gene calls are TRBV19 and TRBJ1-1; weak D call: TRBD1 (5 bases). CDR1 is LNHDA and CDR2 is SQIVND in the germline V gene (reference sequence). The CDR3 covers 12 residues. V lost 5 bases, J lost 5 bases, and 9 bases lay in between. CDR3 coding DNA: TGTGCCAGTAGTGGCGGGGGGACTGAAGCTTTCTTT. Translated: CASSGGGTEAFF.

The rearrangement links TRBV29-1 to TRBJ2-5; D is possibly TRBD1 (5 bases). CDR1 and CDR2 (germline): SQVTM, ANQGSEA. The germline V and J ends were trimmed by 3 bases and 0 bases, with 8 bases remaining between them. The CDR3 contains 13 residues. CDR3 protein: CSVEGRHQETQYF. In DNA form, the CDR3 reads TGCAGCGTTGAGGGGCGACACCAAGAGACCCAGTACTTC.

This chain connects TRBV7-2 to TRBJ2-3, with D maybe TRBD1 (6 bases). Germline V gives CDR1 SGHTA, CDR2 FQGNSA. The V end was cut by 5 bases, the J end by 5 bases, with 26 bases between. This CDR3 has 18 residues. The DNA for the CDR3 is TGTGCCAGCAGCAGGGGGTTTTGGGGCCAACCACGCCAAGATACGCAGTATTTT. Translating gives CASSRGFWGQPRQDTQYF.

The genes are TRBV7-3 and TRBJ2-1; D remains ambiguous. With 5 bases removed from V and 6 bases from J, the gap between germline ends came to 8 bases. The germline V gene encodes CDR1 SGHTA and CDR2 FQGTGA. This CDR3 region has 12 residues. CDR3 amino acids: CASSAYSNEQFF. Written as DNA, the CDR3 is TGTGCCAGCAGCGCCTATTCCAATGAGCAGTTCTTC.

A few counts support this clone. The chain's CDR3 is CASSSLGGRQPQHF. Here the CDR3 DNA reads TGTGCCAGCAGCTCCTTGGGGGGAAGGCAGCCCCAGCATTTT. The V call is TRBV5-6, the J call TRBJ1-5, with TRBD1 as a possible D gene (5 bases). Germline lookup yields CDR1 SGHDT and CDR2 YYEEEE. Deletions cut 3 bases from V and 7 bases from J, with 14 bases between. CDR3 length: 14 amino acids.

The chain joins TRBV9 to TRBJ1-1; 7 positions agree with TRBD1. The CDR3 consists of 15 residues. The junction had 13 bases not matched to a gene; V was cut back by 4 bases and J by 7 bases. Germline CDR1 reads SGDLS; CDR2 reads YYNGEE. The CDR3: CASSLEGTARSEAFF. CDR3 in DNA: TGTGCCAGCAGCCTTGAGGGGACAGCTAGAAGTGAAGCTTTCTTT. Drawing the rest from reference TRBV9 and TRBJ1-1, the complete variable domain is DSGVTQTPKHLITATGQRVTLRCSPRSGDLSVYWYQQSLDQGLQFLIQYYNGEERAKGNILERFSAQQFPDLHSELNLSSLELGDSALYFCASSLEGTARSEAFFGQGTRLTVV.

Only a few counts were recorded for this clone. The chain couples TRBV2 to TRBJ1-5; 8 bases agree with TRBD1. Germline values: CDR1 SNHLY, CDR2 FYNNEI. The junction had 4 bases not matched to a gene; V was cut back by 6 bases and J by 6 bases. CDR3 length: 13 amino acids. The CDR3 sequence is CASSEDRVQPQHF. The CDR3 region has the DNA TGTGCCAGCAGCGAGGACAGGGTTCAGCCCCAGCATTTT.